One and the same sample provided the 18 T cell receptor beta chains below, sequenced in a study of blood T cell repertoires in COVID-19. Produced via immunoSEQ multiplex PCR; TCRdb's table is partial and in-frame only. The sample yields approximately 240,000 clones, around four fifths seen once. The sample comprised peripheral blood. The receptors stem from a middle-aged woman with active or convalescent COVID-19.

The chain carries TRBV20-1 and TRBJ2-7; a possible D gene is TRBD1 (6 bases). This CDR3 region has 12 residues. The V end was cut by 3 bases, the J end by 2 bases, with 8 bases between. Germline assignment: CDR1 DFQATT and CDR2 SNEGSKA (reference sequence). CDR3 sequence: CSASDRTYEQYF. CDR3 DNA: TGCAGTGCTAGTGACAGGACCTACGAGCAGTACTTC.

This clone appeared once. CDR3 in amino acids: CASSLSATGDSNQPQHF. CDR3 DNA sequence: TGCGCCAGCAGTCTGTCTGCGACGGGGGACAGCAATCAGCCCCAGCATTTT. The rearrangement links TRBV23-1 to TRBJ1-5, with D possibly matching TRBD1 (5 bases). TRBV23-1 is marked as an open reading frame, function uncertain. The CDR3 contains 17 residues. Trimming took off 4 bases at V and 1 base at J, with 17 bases between the two ends.

This chain uses TRBV4-1 with TRBJ2-3; 7 positions match TRBD1. Losses at the gene ends were 4 bases for V and 1 base for J; bases not matched to a gene: 2. Germline CDR1 and CDR2: MGHRA and YSYEKL. The CDR3 is 14 residues long. The CDR3 loop is CASSLGTGTDTQYF. CDR3 nucleotide sequence: TGCGCCAGCAGCCTCGGGACAGGCACAGATACGCAGTATTTT.

This rearrangement joins TRBV3-1 (or the pseudogene TRBV3-2) to TRBJ1-2; 11 positions agree with TRBD1. Looked up from germline, CDR1 is LGHDT and CDR2 is YNNKEL (reference sequence). This CDR3 has 15 residues. V dropped 2 bases and J dropped 4; count of bases not matched to a gene: 3. CDR3: CASSQSDRGPYGYTF. The CDR3 DNA is TGTGCCAGCAGCCAATCGGACAGGGGGCCCTATGGCTACACCTTC.

For the CDR3, the DNA is TGTGCCAGCAGCTTATTGCCCGGCACCGGGGAGCTGTTTTTT. Its translation is CASSLLPGTGELFF. The chain uses TRBV7-3 and TRBJ2-2; D not resolved. The CDR3 spans 14 residues. Per germline, CDR1 SGHTA and CDR2 FQGTGA. V lost 2 bases and J lost 4, with 8 bases in between.

The chain links TRBV1 to TRBJ2-5; TRBD2 was called by the table and not checked on the DNA. TRBV1 is deemed a pseudogene. The CDR3 runs to 17 residues. This chain's CDR3 is CTSSPKGLAGAQETQYF. The CDR3 DNA follows: TGCACCAGCAGCCCCAAGGGGCTAGCGGGGGCCCAAGAGACCCAGTACTTC.

This clone turned up a few times. This chain joins TRBV5-4 and TRBJ2-3; no reliable D call. CDR3 length: 14 residues. The V and J ends lost 1 base and 0 bases respectively, with 6 bases between them. Per the germline V gene, CDR1 is SGHNT and CDR2 is YYREEE (reference sequence). DNA for the CDR3: TGTGCCAGCAGCTTGAGACAAAGCACAGATACGCAGTATTTT. Translated: CASSLRQSTDTQYF.

Only a few counts were recorded for this clone. The genes are TRBV7-9 and TRBJ2-3; TRBD2 aligns across 11 bases. CDR3 length: 17 amino acids. V lost 6 bases to trimming and J lost 6 bases; unmatched junction nucleotides: 14. Germline CDR1 is SEHNR and CDR2 is FQNEAQ (reference sequence). This CDR3 reads CASRTGGSGGAVDTQYF. The CDR3 nucleotides read TGTGCCAGCAGGACAGGAGGTAGCGGGGGGGCCGTCGATACGCAGTATTTT. Full variable domain (remainder filled in from reference TRBV7-9 and TRBJ2-3): DTGVSQNPRHKITKRGQNVTFRCDPISEHNRLYWYRQTLGQGPEFLTYFQNEAQLEKSRLLSDRFSAERPKGSFSTLEIQRTEQGDSAMYLCASRTGGSGGAVDTQYFGPGTRLTVL.

This clone was counted a few times. The rearrangement joins TRBV7-9 to TRBJ1-6; D perhaps matches TRBD1 (5 bases). The length of the CDR3 is 14 residues. V was pared by 4 bases and J by 8 bases, with 12 bases between. The germline gives CDR1 SEHNR, CDR2 FQNEAQ (reference sequence). In DNA, the CDR3 is TGTGCCAGCAGCTCCGCCACGGGGGATTCACCCCTCCACTTT. Translation gives CASSSATGDSPLHF.

This clone showed up many times. V and J are TRBV11-1 and TRBJ2-1; 8 bases are a match to TRBD2. Per germline, CDR1 SGHAT and CDR2 FQDESV (reference sequence). This CDR3 is built from 14 residues. With V trimmed by 5 bases and J by 2 bases, 2 bases remained unmatched. The CDR3 sequence: CASSQAGAYNEQFF. The DNA of the CDR3 is TGTGCCAGCAGCCAAGCGGGGGCCTACAATGAGCAGTTCTTC.

This chain uses TRBV2 with TRBJ1-1; 7 bases are a match to TRBD1. The CDR3 runs to 13 residues. Germline V gene lookup returns CDR1 SNHLY and CDR2 FYNNEI. Unmatched junction bases numbered 3, after V lost 5 bases and J lost 3 bases. DNA for the CDR3: TGTGCCAGCAGTACCACAGGGGACACTGAAGCTTTCTTT. Its protein is CASSTTGDTEAFF.

The J gene is TRBJ2-4, the V gene TRBV2; 10 bases agree with TRBD2. Germline V gene lookup returns CDR1 SNHLY and CDR2 FYNNEI. This CDR3 is 13 amino acids long. The junction had 4 bases not matched to a gene; V was cut back by 7 bases and J by 7 bases. The CDR3 here is CASTGLASNIQYF. In nucleotides, the CDR3 is TGTGCCAGCACGGGACTAGCGTCGAACATTCAGTACTTC.

The rearrangement links TRBV28 to TRBJ2-3; 8 nucleotides align to TRBD2. CDR1 and CDR2 (germline): MDHEN, SYDVKM. Trimming took 4 bases from V and 1 from J; bases not matched to a gene: 16. CDR3 size: 19 residues. CDR3 in DNA: TGTGCCAGCAGTTCCCCGACACCGATTAGCGGGGTGGGCACAGATACGCAGTATTTT. Translation: CASSSPTPISGVGTDTQYF.

V and J are TRBV9 and TRBJ1-2; D might be TRBD1 (6 bases). V lost 3 bases and J 2 bases, leaving 8 bases between the germline ends. Germline V lookup: CDR1 SGDLS, CDR2 YYNGEE. The CDR3 has 13 residues. CDR3 DNA sequence: TGTGCCAGCAGCGCGGACAGAAACTATGGCTACACCTTC. Its translation: CASSADRNYGYTF.

This chain uses TRBV30 with TRBJ1-1; the D gene is possibly TRBD1 (5 bases). Per germline, CDR1 GTSNPN and CDR2 SVGIG (reference sequence). V was cut by 8 bases and J by 0 bases, with 16 bases left in between. The CDR3 contains 14 residues. CDR3 in DNA: TGTGCCCAGGGTGGGGCACCTATGAACACTGAAGCTTTCTTT. Translating it yields CAQGGAPMNTEAFF. The entire variable domain, with the rest obtained from reference TRBV30 and TRBJ1-1, is as follows: SQTIHQWPATLVQPVGSPLSLECTVEGTSNPNLYWYRQAAGRGLQLLFYSVGIGQISSEVPQNLSASRPQDRQFILSSKKLLLSDSGFYLCAQGGAPMNTEAFFGQGTRLTVV.

The CDR3 reads CASTSLSIEGTDTQYF. CDR3 in DNA: TGTGCCAGCACCTCCTTATCCATCGAGGGCACAGATACGCAGTATTTT. The chain employs TRBV25-1 and TRBJ2-3; D unclear. The CDR3 is made up of 16 amino acids. V shed 7 bases and J shed 1 base, with 18 bases lying between them. Per germline, CDR1 MGHDK and CDR2 SYGVNS.

This clone was seen a handful of times. The identical CDR3 is also encoded by other nucleotide sequences in the sample. The chain employs TRBV12-3 or TRBV12-4 and TRBJ2-2; D unclear. With 6 bases removed from V and 0 bases from J, the gap between germline ends came to 5 bases. This CDR3 is 13 amino acids long. CDR3 bases: TGTGCCAGCAGCCTTCCGAACACCGGGGAGCTGTTTTTT. Protein sequence: CASSLPNTGELFF.

The gene calls are TRBV15 and TRBJ1-2; maybe TRBD1 (6 bases). Trimming removed 0 bases at V and 8 bases at J, with 16 bases between. This CDR3 comprises 15 residues. Germline V lookup: CDR1 LNHNV, CDR2 YYDKDF (reference sequence). CDR3 amino acids: CATSRDFGEGEGYTF. CDR3 DNA sequence: TGTGCCACCAGCAGAGATTTCGGTGAGGGGGAGGGCTACACCTTC.